Given below is one T cell receptor beta chain in context. This record belongs to a study of CD8 T cells in Susac syndrome. Negative isolation yielded CD4+ and CD8+ T cells, and FACS enriched TEMRA cells. An input of about 0.45 to 1 ug of RNA was subjected to reverse transcription using random hexamers. Amplification of TCR beta CDR3 used immunoSEQ multiplex PCR across 54 Vbeta and 13 Jbeta. Each CDR3 protein is one row after TCRdb ran MiXCR on the immunoSEQ multiplex PCR reads. In the table there are about 26,000 distinct CDR3 sequences, less than 95% of which are singletons. V lost 3 bases and J lost 4; bases outside the gene matches: 6. Germline values: CDR1 LGHNA, CDR2 YSLEER. The CDR3 covers 15 residues.

The receptor was isolated from a human donor in good health. Sequencing was performed on CD8+ T cells from PBMCs. This rearrangement joins TRBV4-3 to TRBJ2-7, with 10 positions matching TRBD2. CDR3 nucleotides: TGCGCCAGCAGCCATTTCCCTAGCGGGGGTTACGAGCAGTACTTC. It codes for CASSHFPSGGYEQYF.